These 15 T cell receptor beta chains share one sample of origin, sequenced in a study of T-cell memory formation after mild COVID-19. TCRdb recomputed calls from the 5' RACE reads with MiXCR, one row per CDR3 protein. Of about 450,000 distinct CDR3 sequences listed, about 25% are singletons. Sequencing was performed on PBMCs or a T cell subset sorted from them (not recorded which). Receptors originate from an adult woman who had mild COVID-19 (a few samples of this study predate the infection). Cell type and time point are not known.

This clonotype turned up a few times. V gene TRBV5-1 combines with J gene TRBJ2-1; 7 bases align to TRBD1. Trimming took 7 bases from V and 10 from J; bases not matched to a gene: 17. The germline V gene has CDR1 SGHRS and CDR2 YFSETQ. The CDR3 runs 15 residues. The CDR3 bases are TGCGCCAGCGGGGAAGTCGGGACAGTCATCCTCGAGCAGTTCTTC. This codes for CASGEVGTVILEQFF. Full variable domain (remainder filled in from reference TRBV5-1 and TRBJ2-1): KAGVTQTPRYLIKTRGQQVTLSCSPISGHRSVSWYQQTPGQGLQFLFEYFSETQRNKGNFPGRFSGRQFSNSRSEMNVSTLELGDSALYLCASGEVGTVILEQFFGPGTRLTVL.

CDR3 DNA: TGTGCCAGCAGCTTAGCCGGGGCGAGGGTTGAAAAACTGTTTTTT. This gives the protein CASSLAGARVEKLFF. The chain has TRBV7-2 and TRBJ1-4; D may be TRBD1 (5 bases). CDR3 length: 15 residues. Germline V gene data show CDR1 as SGHTA and CDR2 as FQGNSA. Trimming stripped 0 bases from V and 7 bases from J, with 12 bases between.

The chain links TRBV25-1 to TRBJ2-3; D possibly matches TRBD1 or TRBD2 (5 bases each). Trimming took off 11 bases at V and 6 bases at J, with 24 bases between the two ends. Per germline, CDR1 MGHDK and CDR2 SYGVNS. CDR3 size: 15 residues. DNA for the CDR3: TGTGCCTCTTCCTCGGGGCAGGGTGGATTGGATACGCAGTATTTT. Translating gives CASSSGQGGLDTQYF.

This chain connects TRBV12-3 or TRBV12-4 to TRBJ2-1; D is unresolved. This CDR3 has 15 amino acids. Trimming removed 1 base at V and 2 bases at J, with 9 bases between. The CDR3 spells CASSLGGNTYNEQFF. The CDR3 coding sequence is TGTGCCAGCAGTTTAGGTGGGAACACCTACAATGAGCAGTTCTTC.

The V gene is TRBV7-9, the J gene TRBJ2-1, with TRBD2 as a possible D gene (5 bases). V lost 5 bases and J lost 12, with 17 bases in between. Germline V CDR1 and CDR2: SEHNR, FQNEAQ (reference sequence). This CDR3 region has 13 residues. CDR3 DNA sequence: TGTGCCAGCAGCCCACTAGAGAGGACGACGCAGTTCTTC. Encoded protein: CASSPLERTTQFF.

This clonotype was counted only a few times. The J gene is TRBJ2-5, the V gene TRBV30; TRBD2 aligns across 9 bases. Germline CDR1 and CDR2: GTSNPN and SVGIG (reference sequence). CDR3 length: 16 amino acids. The V gene end was trimmed by 5 bases and the J gene end by 4 bases; junction bases not matched to a gene: 14. Here the CDR3 DNA reads TGTGCCTGGGATGCCTTGGTTAGCGGGGGAGGAGAGACCCAGTACTTC. Translation: CAWDALVSGGGETQYF.

The chain joins TRBV7-8 to TRBJ2-2; 9 nucleotides line up with TRBD1. CDR1 and CDR2 (germline): SGHVS, FQNEAQ. The J segment lost 5 bases and the V segment lost 6 bases, leaving 7 bases of the junction unmatched. The CDR3 loop spans 15 amino acids. The CDR3 spells CASRTGTGITGELFF. In nucleotides, the CDR3 is TGTGCCAGCAGGACCGGGACAGGGATTACCGGGGAGCTGTTTTTT.

This clonotype was seen more than once but under ten times. This chain's CDR3 is CASSRGQNTQETQYF. CDR3 nucleotides: TGTGCCAGCAGTCGGGGACAGAATACTCAAGAGACCCAGTACTTC. J is TRBJ2-5 and V is TRBV27; 7 bases agree with TRBD1. The germline V gene has CDR1 MNHEY and CDR2 SMNVEV (reference sequence). The CDR3 totals 15 residues. V was clipped by 5 bases and J by 2 bases; unmatched bases: 8.

In this sample, this clonotype turned up a few times. This chain connects TRBV4-2 to TRBJ2-3; 13 positions agree with TRBD2. Germline V lookup: CDR1 LGHNA, CDR2 YNFKEQ. V was pared by 0 bases and J by 2 bases, with 11 bases of the junction left unmatched. This CDR3 contains 20 residues. The CDR3 coding sequence is TGTGCCAGCAGCCAAGACCGGACTAGCGGGGGCCTAGGTCCCACAGATACGCAGTATTTT. Its protein product is CASSQDRTSGGLGPTDTQYF.

This chain connects TRBV20-1 to TRBJ2-3; TRBD2 matches at 8 bases. The J segment lost 4 bases and the V segment lost 3 bases, leaving 6 bases of the junction unmatched. From germline, CDR1 is DFQATT and CDR2 SNEGSKA (reference sequence). This CDR3 is built from 14 residues. The chain's CDR3 is CSASSGGAADTQYF. The CDR3 coding sequence is TGCAGTGCTAGTTCCGGGGGGGCCGCAGATACGCAGTATTTT.

Only a few counts were recorded for this clonotype. This chain links TRBV7-9 with TRBJ2-6; D gene uncertain. CDR1 is SEHNR and CDR2 is FQNEAQ in the germline V gene (reference sequence). This CDR3 has 16 residues. The ends were cut back, 7 bases at V and 0 bases at J, with 13 bases in the middle. The CDR3 DNA reads as TGTGCCAGCAACCCCTCCGGACCCTCTGGGGCCAACGTCCTGACTTTC. Translation gives CASNPSGPSGANVLTF. The full variable domain, rest sourced from reference TRBV7-9 and TRBJ2-6, is DTGVSQNPRHKITKRGQNVTFRCDPISEHNRLYWYRQTLGQGPEFLTYFQNEAQLEKSRLLSDRFSAERPKGSFSTLEIQRTEQGDSAMYLCASNPSGPSGANVLTFGAGSRLTVL.

V usage is TRBV5-6 and J usage is TRBJ1-2; 9 positions match TRBD1. The V gene end was trimmed by 4 bases and the J gene end by 5 bases; junction bases not matched to a gene: 12. CDR1 is SGHDT and CDR2 is YYEEEE in the germline V gene. The CDR3 has 16 residues. The DNA for the CDR3 is TGTGCCAGCAGCCAAGTGGACAGGGGCACATCGTATGGCTACACCTTC. Translation gives CASSQVDRGTSYGYTF.

This sequence joins TRBV3-1 and TRBJ1-6; D not certain. From germline, CDR1 is LGHDT and CDR2 YNNKEL (reference sequence). There are 13 residues in the CDR3. Trimming removed 0 bases at V and 15 bases at J, with 12 bases between. The CDR3 is CASSQDFRWGLHF. DNA for the CDR3: TGTGCCAGCAGCCAAGATTTCCGCTGGGGCCTCCACTTT.

CDR3 amino acids: CASSQEGRWDTQYF. For the CDR3, the DNA is TGTGCCAGCAGCCAAGAAGGGCGGTGGGATACGCAGTATTTT. The chain joins TRBV3-1 to TRBJ2-3, with D uncertain. The germline gives CDR1 LGHDT, CDR2 YNNKEL (reference sequence). The CDR3 runs to 14 residues. Trimming took off 0 bases at V and 6 bases at J, with 10 bases between the two ends.

This clonotype was recorded a few times. The chain recombines TRBV11-3 with TRBJ2-7; 10 nucleotides agree with TRBD1. J lost 7 bases, V lost 1 base, and 7 bases had no gene match. The CDR3 loop spans 15 amino acids. The germline V gene encodes CDR1 SGHNT and CDR2 YENEEA. The CDR3 reads CASSLGGQGQGEQYF. CDR3 sequence (DNA): TGTGCCAGCAGCTTAGGGGGACAGGGGCAGGGAGAGCAGTACTTC.